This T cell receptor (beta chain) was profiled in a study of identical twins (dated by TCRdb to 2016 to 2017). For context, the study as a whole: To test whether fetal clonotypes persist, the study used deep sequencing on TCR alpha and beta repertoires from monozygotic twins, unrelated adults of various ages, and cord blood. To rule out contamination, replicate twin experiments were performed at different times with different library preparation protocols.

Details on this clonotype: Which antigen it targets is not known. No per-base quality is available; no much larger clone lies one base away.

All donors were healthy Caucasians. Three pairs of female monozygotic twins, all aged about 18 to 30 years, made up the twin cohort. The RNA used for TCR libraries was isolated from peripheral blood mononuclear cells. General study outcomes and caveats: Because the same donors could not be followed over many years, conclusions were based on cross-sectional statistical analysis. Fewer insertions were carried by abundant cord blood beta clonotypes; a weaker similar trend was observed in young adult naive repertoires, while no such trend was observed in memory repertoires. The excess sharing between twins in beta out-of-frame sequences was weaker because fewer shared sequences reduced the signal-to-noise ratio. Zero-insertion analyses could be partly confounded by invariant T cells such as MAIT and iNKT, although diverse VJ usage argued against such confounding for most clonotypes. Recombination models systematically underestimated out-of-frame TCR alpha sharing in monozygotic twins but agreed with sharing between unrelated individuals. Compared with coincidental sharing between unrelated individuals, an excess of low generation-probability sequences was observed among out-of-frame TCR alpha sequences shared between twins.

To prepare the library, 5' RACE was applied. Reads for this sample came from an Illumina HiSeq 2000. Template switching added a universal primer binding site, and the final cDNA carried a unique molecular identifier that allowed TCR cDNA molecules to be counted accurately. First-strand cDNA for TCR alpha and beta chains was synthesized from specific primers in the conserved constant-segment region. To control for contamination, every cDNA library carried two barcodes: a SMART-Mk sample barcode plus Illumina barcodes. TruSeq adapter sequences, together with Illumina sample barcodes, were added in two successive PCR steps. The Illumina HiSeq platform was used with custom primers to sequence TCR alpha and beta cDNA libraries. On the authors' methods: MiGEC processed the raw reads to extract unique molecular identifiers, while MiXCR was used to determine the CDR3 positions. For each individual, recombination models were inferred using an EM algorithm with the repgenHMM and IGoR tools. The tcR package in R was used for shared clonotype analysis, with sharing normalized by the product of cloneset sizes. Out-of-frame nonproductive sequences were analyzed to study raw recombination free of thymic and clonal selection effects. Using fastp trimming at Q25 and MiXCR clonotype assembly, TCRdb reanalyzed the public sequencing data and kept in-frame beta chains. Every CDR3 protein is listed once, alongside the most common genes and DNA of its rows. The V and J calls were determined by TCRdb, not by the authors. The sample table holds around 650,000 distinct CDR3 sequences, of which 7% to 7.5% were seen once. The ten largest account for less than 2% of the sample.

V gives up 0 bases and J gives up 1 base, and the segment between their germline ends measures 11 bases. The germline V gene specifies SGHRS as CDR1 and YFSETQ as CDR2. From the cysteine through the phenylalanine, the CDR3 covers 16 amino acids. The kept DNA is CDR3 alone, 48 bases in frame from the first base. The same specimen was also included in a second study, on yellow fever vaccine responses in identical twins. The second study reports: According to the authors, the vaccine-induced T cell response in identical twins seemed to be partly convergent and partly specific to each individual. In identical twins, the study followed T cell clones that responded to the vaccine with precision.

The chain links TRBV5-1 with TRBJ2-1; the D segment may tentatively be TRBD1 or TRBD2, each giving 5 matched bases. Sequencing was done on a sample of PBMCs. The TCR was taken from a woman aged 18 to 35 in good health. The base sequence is TGCGCCAGCAGCTTGGAGGGGAGTTGGTCCTACAATGAGCAGTTCTTC. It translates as CASSLEGSWSYNEQFF.